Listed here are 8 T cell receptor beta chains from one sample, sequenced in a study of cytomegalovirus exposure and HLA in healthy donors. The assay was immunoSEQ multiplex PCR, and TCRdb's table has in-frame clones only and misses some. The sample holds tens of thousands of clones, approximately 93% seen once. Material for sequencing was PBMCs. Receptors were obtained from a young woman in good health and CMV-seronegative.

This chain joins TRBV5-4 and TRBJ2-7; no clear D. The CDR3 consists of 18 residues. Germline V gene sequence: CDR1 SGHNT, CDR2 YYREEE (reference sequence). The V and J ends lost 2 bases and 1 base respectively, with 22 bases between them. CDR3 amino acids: CASSLSPSKAVNSYEQYF. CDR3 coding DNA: TGTGCCAGCAGCTTATCCCCCTCTAAAGCCGTAAATTCCTACGAGCAGTACTTC.

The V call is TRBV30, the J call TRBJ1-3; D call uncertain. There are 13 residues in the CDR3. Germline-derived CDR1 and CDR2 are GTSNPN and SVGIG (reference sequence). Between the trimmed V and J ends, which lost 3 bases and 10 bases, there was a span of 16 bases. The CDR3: CAWSGVLGNTIYF. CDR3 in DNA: TGTGCCTGGAGCGGGGTACTCGGGAATACCATATATTTT.

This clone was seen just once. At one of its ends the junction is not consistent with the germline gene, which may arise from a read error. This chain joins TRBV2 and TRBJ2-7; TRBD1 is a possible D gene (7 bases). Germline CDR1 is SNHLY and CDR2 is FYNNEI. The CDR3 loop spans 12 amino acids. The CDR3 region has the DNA TGTGCCAGCAGTAGGGCGGGGACAGCACCAATCTTC. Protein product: CASSRAGTAPIF.

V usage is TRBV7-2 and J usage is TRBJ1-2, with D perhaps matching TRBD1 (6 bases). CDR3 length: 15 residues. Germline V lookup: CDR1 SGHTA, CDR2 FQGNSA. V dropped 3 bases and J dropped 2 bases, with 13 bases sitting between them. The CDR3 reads CASSLRARGNYGYTF. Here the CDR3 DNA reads TGTGCCAGCAGCTTGCGGGCCAGGGGAAACTATGGCTACACCTTC.

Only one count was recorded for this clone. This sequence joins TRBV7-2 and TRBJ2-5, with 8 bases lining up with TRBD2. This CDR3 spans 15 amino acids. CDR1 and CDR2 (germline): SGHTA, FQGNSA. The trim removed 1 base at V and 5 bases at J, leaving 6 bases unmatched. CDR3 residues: CASSLGSGRGETQYF. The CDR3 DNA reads TGTGCCAGCAGCTTAGGGAGCGGGAGAGGGGAGACCCAGTACTTC.

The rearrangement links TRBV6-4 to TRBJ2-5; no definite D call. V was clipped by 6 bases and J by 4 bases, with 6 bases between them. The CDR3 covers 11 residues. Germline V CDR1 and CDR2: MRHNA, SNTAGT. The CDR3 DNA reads TGTGCCAGCAGCCTCCGAGAGACCCAGTACTTC. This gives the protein CASSLRETQYF.

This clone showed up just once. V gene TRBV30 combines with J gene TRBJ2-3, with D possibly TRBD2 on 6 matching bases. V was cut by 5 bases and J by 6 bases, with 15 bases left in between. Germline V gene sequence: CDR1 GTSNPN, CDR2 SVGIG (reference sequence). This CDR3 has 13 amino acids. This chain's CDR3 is CAWSEGGPDTQYF. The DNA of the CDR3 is TGTGCCTGGTCAGAAGGAGGGCCCGATACGCAGTATTTT.

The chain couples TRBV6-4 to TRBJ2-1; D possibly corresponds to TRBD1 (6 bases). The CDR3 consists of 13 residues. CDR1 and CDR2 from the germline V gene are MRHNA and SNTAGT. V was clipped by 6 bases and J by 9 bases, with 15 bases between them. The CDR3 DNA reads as TGTGCCAGCAGCCACACAGGGTTCACTGAGCAGTTCTTC. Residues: CASSHTGFTEQFF.